These T cell receptor beta chains were read from a single sample in a study of blood T cell repertoires in COVID-19. Sequencing used immunoSEQ multiplex PCR; TCRdb keeps in-frame clones, though not all of them. The profile shows tens of thousands of clones, approximately 86% of them singletons. Input material: peripheral blood. These receptors originate from a man in his fifties with acute or convalescent COVID-19. The CDR3 runs from the conserved cysteine through the conserved F or W. A D gene is named only where the DNA matches it firmly. Not all rows give a size; the values are once, few, many and, for expanded clones, a class.

>.|TRBJ1-1|.|TRBV30
CAWRATENTEAFF
TGTGCCTGGAGGGCGACAGAAAACACTGAAGCTTTCTTT
>once|TRBJ2-2|TRBD1|TRBV29-1
CSVDRGRGELFF
TGCAGCGTAGACAGGGGACGCGGGGAGCTGTTTTTT
>.|TRBJ2-2|TRBD2|TRBV4-2
CASSLLAGATNTGELFF
TGTGCCAGCAGCCTCCTAGCGGGGGCGACGAACACCGGGGAGCTGTTTTTT
>.|TRBJ2-2|.|TRBV29-1
CSVEGFTGELFF
TGCAGCGTTGAGGGCTTCACCGGGGAGCTGTTTTTT
>.|TRBJ2-7|.|TRBV6-5
CASTTPGLYEQYF
TGTGCCAGCACCACCCCGGGTCTTTACGAGCAGTACTTC
>.|TRBJ1-5|TRBD1|TRBV6-2/TRBV6-3
CASSWGQGGQPQHF
TGTGCCAGCAGTTGGGGACAGGGAGGACAGCCCCAGCATTTT
>.|TRBJ2-7|TRBD1|TRBV3-1/TRBV3-2
CASSQDRDRGEQYF
TGTGCCAGCAGCCAAGACCGGGACAGGGGCGAGCAGTACTTC
>.|TRBJ2-2|.|TRBV27
CASTLSTNTGELFF
TGTGCCAGCACACTCTCAACGAACACCGGGGAGCTGTTTTTT
>.|TRBJ2-5|TRBD2|TRBV7-6
CASSLVVAGAQETQYF
TGTGCCAGCAGCTTAGTCGTGGCGGGAGCCCAAGAGACCCAGTACTTC
>.|TRBJ1-2|.|TRBV18
CASSPGLPYGYTF
TGTGCCAGCTCACCGGGGCTCCCGTATGGCTACACCTTC
>.|TRBJ2-7|TRBD2|TRBV18
CASSLSGRSDEQYF
TGTGCCAGCTCTCTTAGCGGGAGGTCGGATGAGCAGTACTTC
>.|TRBJ2-1|.|TRBV4-3
CASSQDFASNEQFF
TGCGCCAGCAGCCAAGATTTCGCTAGCAATGAGCAGTTCTTC
>.|TRBJ2-3|TRBD1|TRBV19
CASTRQGLWDTQYF
TGTGCCAGTACGAGACAGGGGCTATGGGATACGCAGTATTTT
>.|TRBJ1-2|TRBD1|TRBV28
CASISGQGTYGYTF
TGTGCCAGCATTTCGGGACAGGGGACCTATGGCTACACCTTC
>.|TRBJ1-2|.|TRBV7-2
CASSLDISYGYTF
TGTGCCAGCAGCTTAGACATATCCTATGGCTACACCTTC
>.|TRBJ1-3|TRBD1|TRBV19
CASSIVTGASRNTIYF
TGTGCCAGTAGTATTGTGACAGGGGCGTCTCGAAACACCATATATTTT
>.|TRBJ1-5|.|TRBV12-3/TRBV12-4
CASSLSDQPQHF
TGTGCCAGCAGTTTATCCGATCAGCCCCAGCATTTT
>.|TRBJ2-5|.|TRBV25-1
CASSEWGGWETQYF
TGTGCCAGCAGTGAATGGGGGGGCTGGGAGACCCAGTACTTC
>.|TRBJ2-5|TRBD2|TRBV27
CASSGNLAGGRETQYF
TGTGCCAGCAGTGGCAACCTAGCGGGGGGGCGGGAGACCCAGTACTTC
>.|TRBJ1-6|.|TRBV11-2
CASTIRGQGHSPLHF
TGTGCCAGCACCATAAGGGGTCAGGGGCATTCACCCCTCCACTTT
>few|TRBJ1-5|.|TRBV28
CASSRDSNQPQHF
TGTGCCAGCAGCCGAGATAGCAATCAGCCCCAGCATTTT
>.|TRBJ2-7|TRBD2|TRBV6-2/TRBV6-3
CASSYGTSGYEQYF
TGTGCCAGCAGTTACGGGACTAGCGGCTACGAGCAGTACTTC
>.|TRBJ1-4|TRBD1|TRBV13
CASSPDRDEKLFF
TGTGCCAGCAGCCCAGACAGGGACGAAAAACTGTTTTTT
>.|TRBJ2-3|.|TRBV7-2
CAARLRDTDTQYF
TGTGCCGCCCGCCTGAGGGACACAGATACGCAGTATTTT
>.|TRBJ2-1|TRBD1|TRBV3-1/TRBV3-2
CASSPGDRGNEQFF
TGTGCCAGCAGCCCCGGGGACAGGGGGAATGAGCAGTTCTTC
>.|TRBJ1-1|TRBD1|TRBV20-1
CSASDTGGSAEAFF
TGCAGTGCTAGTGACACAGGGGGCTCCGCGGAAGCTTTCTTT
>.|TRBJ2-5|.|TRBV9
CASSVGTAQETQYF
TGTGCCAGCAGCGTAGGGACAGCCCAAGAGACCCAGTACTTC
>few|TRBJ1-4|.|TRBV6-5
CASSSGGEKLFF
TGTGCCAGCAGTTCGGGTGGGGAAAAACTGTTTTTT